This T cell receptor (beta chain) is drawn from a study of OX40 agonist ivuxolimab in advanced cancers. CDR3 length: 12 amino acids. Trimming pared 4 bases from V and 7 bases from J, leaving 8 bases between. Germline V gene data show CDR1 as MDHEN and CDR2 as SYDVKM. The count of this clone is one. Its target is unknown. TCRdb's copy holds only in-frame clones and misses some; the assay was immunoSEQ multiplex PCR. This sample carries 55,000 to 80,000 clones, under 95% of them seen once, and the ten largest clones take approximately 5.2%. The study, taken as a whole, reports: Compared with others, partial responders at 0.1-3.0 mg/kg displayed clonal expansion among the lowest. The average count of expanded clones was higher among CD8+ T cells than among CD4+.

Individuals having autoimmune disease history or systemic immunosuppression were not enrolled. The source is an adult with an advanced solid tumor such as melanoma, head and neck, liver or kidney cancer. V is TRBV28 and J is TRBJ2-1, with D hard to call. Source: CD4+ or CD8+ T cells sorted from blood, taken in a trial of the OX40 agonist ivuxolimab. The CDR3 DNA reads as TGTGCCAGCAGTTCAGTGAGTAATGAGCAGTTCTTC. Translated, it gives CASSSVSNEQFF.